Shown below are 2 T cell receptor beta chains from a single sample sequenced in a study of blood T cell repertoires in COVID-19. The data were produced by immunoSEQ multiplex PCR, yet TCRdb's version contains in-frame clones alone and is incomplete. This table has 65,000 to 70,000 clones, around 92% appearing once. Sequenced sample: peripheral blood. The receptors here all came from a human donor with active COVID-19. The donor label of this sample is uncertain.

The chain links TRBV7-3 to TRBJ2-5; 7 bases line up with TRBD1. Germline V gene data show CDR1 as SGHTA and CDR2 as FQGTGA. This CDR3 comprises 14 residues. Unmatched junction bases numbered 4, after V lost 5 bases and J lost 1 base. CDR3 sequence (DNA): TGTGCCAGCAGCGCCGGGACAGCCCAAGAGACCCAGTACTTC. It codes for CASSAGTAQETQYF. The full variable domain, rest sourced from reference TRBV7-3 and TRBJ2-5, is GAGVSQTPSNKVTEKGKYVELRCDPISGHTALYWYRQSLGQGPEFLIYFQGTGAADDSGLPNDRFFAVRPEGSVSTLKIQRTERGDSAVYLCASSAGTAQETQYFGPGTRLLVL.

Only one count was recorded for this clone. The chain links TRBV29-1 to TRBJ1-1; the match to TRBD1 covers 10 bases. The V segment lost 7 bases and the J segment 5 bases; nucleotides outside the gene matches: 10. Germline V gene lookup returns CDR1 SQVTM and CDR2 ANQGSEA. This CDR3 spans 14 amino acids. This CDR3 reads CSASKGQGETEAFF. In DNA form, the CDR3 reads TGCAGCGCCAGCAAAGGACAGGGGGAAACTGAAGCTTTCTTT. Full variable domain (missing parts from reference TRBV29-1 and TRBJ1-1): SAVISQKPSRDICQRGTSLTIQCQVDSQVTMMFWYRQQPGQSLTLIATANQGSEATYESGFVIDKFPISRPNLTFSTLTVSNMSPEDSSIYLCSASKGQGETEAFFGQGTRLTVV.